A selection of T cell receptor beta chains follows, all from one sample in a study of T cell repertoires in cytomegalovirus infection. The antigens of these receptors remain unknown. MiXCR, applied by TCRdb to the reads, yields one record per CDR3 protein. The top ten hold about 14% of the sample, which has roughly 990,000 distinct CDR3 sequences, around 30% seen once. The sequencing here drew on cultured CD8+ T cells from PBMCs, taken from culture after CMV antigen stimulation. The receptors shown here come from a human donor in good health (CMV status not recorded). Some clones in this sample may be carry-over from other donors' samples. The CDR3 runs from the conserved cysteine through the conserved F or W. Each record gives: CDR3 length, D gene, J gene, V gene, clone size, CDR3 protein, CDR3 DNA. D genes are given only for firm matches. The size of a clone is reported for some rows only, either as once, few or many, or as a class for expanded clones.

CDR3 length: 16
D gene: TRBD2
J gene: TRBJ2-3
V gene: TRBV2
clone size: few
CDR3 protein: CASSEFRGGTTDTQYF
CDR3 DNA: TGTGCCAGCAGTGAATTTCGGGGGGGCACCACAGATACGCAGTATTTT

CDR3 length: 17
D gene: TRBD1
J gene: TRBJ2-1
V gene: TRBV12-5
clone size: .
CDR3 protein: CASGLPSTGESHNEQFF
CDR3 DNA: TGTGCTAGTGGTTTGCCCTCCACAGGGGAATCCCACAATGAGCAGTTCTTC

CDR3 length: 15
D gene: .
J gene: TRBJ1-4
V gene: TRBV28
clone size: .
CDR3 protein: CASNPGGSRIEKLFF
CDR3 DNA: TGTGCCAGCAATCCTGGGGGGTCTCGAATCGAAAAACTGTTTTTT

CDR3 length: 13
D gene: .
J gene: TRBJ2-5
V gene: TRBV7-6
clone size: .
CDR3 protein: CASSNRVRETQYF
CDR3 DNA: TGTGCCAGCAGTAACAGGGTTCGGGAGACCCAGTACTTC

CDR3 length: 14
D gene: .
J gene: TRBJ1-1
V gene: TRBV7-6
clone size: few
CDR3 protein: CASSLEAENTEAFF
CDR3 DNA: TGTGCCAGCAGCTTAGAGGCGGAGAACACTGAAGCTTTCTTT

CDR3 length: 13
D gene: .
J gene: TRBJ2-3
V gene: TRBV4-1
clone size: once
CDR3 protein: CASSHSLTDTQYF
CDR3 DNA: TGCGCCAGCAGCCACTCTCTGACAGATACGCAGTATTTT

CDR3 length: 13
D gene: TRBD1
J gene: TRBJ1-6
V gene: TRBV28
clone size: .
CDR3 protein: CASKGTGGSPLHF
CDR3 DNA: TGTGCCAGCAAAGGGACAGGAGGTTCACCCCTCCACTTT

CDR3 length: 15
D gene: TRBD1
J gene: TRBJ1-4
V gene: TRBV2
clone size: .
CDR3 protein: CASSDLRTQGWELFF
CDR3 DNA: TGTGCCAGCAGTGACCTACGAACACAGGGGTGGGAACTGTTTTTT

CDR3 length: 15
D gene: .
J gene: TRBJ2-1
V gene: TRBV19
clone size: .
CDR3 protein: CASSIGKSLYNEQFF
CDR3 DNA: TGTGCCAGTAGTATAGGGAAGAGTCTTTACAATGAGCAGTTCTTC

CDR3 length: 16
D gene: TRBD1
J gene: TRBJ1-4
V gene: TRBV4-2
clone size: .
CDR3 protein: CASSPPAGTGDEKLFF
CDR3 DNA: TGTGCCAGCAGCCCCCCCGCGGGGACAGGGGACGAAAAACTGTTTTTT

CDR3 length: 15
D gene: TRBD1
J gene: TRBJ2-3
V gene: TRBV7-6
clone size: few
CDR3 protein: CASSPDRSLTDTQYF
CDR3 DNA: TGTGCCAGCAGCCCGGACAGGTCCCTTACAGATACGCAGTATTTT

CDR3 length: 13
D gene: .
J gene: TRBJ1-3
V gene: TRBV7-6
clone size: few
CDR3 protein: CASKGSSGNTIYF
CDR3 DNA: TGTGCCAGCAAGGGTAGCTCTGGAAACACCATATATTTT

CDR3 length: 12
D gene: TRBD1
J gene: TRBJ1-1
V gene: TRBV19
clone size: .
CDR3 protein: CGCGTGSTEAFF
CDR3 DNA: TGTGGTTGTGGGACAGGTAGCACTGAAGCTTTCTTT

CDR3 length: 14
D gene: .
J gene: TRBJ2-1
V gene: TRBV27
clone size: .
CDR3 protein: CASSSYSEFNEQFF
CDR3 DNA: TGTGCCAGCAGTTCGTACAGCGAATTCAATGAGCAGTTCTTC

CDR3 length: 15
D gene: .
J gene: TRBJ2-7
V gene: TRBV27
clone size: .
CDR3 protein: CASSLPGGGLSEQYF
CDR3 DNA: TGTGCCAGCAGTTTACCCGGCGGTGGGCTCTCCGAGCAGTACTTC

CDR3 length: 16
D gene: TRBD2
J gene: TRBJ2-1
V gene: TRBV12-3/TRBV12-4
clone size: .
CDR3 protein: CASSKTSGGSRDEQFF
CDR3 DNA: TGTGCCAGCAGCAAGACTAGCGGGGGGTCTAGGGATGAGCAGTTCTTC

CDR3 length: 14
D gene: .
J gene: TRBJ1-2
V gene: TRBV27
clone size: .
CDR3 protein: CASSFGGRGYGYTF
CDR3 DNA: TGTGCCAGCAGTTTTGGGGGGCGCGGCTATGGCTACACCTTC

CDR3 length: 16
D gene: TRBD2
J gene: TRBJ2-1
V gene: TRBV27
clone size: .
CDR3 protein: CASSRPPAGGLNEQFF
CDR3 DNA: TGTGCCAGCAGTCGCCCTCCAGCGGGGGGGCTAAATGAGCAGTTCTTC

CDR3 length: 15
D gene: .
J gene: TRBJ1-2
V gene: TRBV19
clone size: few
CDR3 protein: CASSIGGTVSMSYTF
CDR3 DNA: TGTGCCAGTAGTATCGGAGGGACTGTATCTATGAGCTACACCTTC

CDR3 length: 14
D gene: .
J gene: TRBJ1-2
V gene: TRBV7-9
clone size: many
CDR3 protein: CASSPPGPDFGYTF
CDR3 DNA: TGTGCCAGCAGCCCTCCGGGACCCGACTTTGGCTACACCTTC

CDR3 length: 13
D gene: .
J gene: TRBJ2-7
V gene: TRBV5-6
clone size: .
CDR3 protein: CASNLKSSYEQYF
CDR3 DNA: TGTGCCAGCAACTTGAAGAGCTCCTACGAGCAGTACTTC

CDR3 length: 14
D gene: .
J gene: TRBJ2-1
V gene: TRBV27
clone size: .
CDR3 protein: CASSEDSDYNEQFF
CDR3 DNA: TGTGCCAGCAGTGAGGACTCAGACTACAATGAGCAGTTCTTC

CDR3 length: 13
D gene: TRBD1
J gene: TRBJ1-1
V gene: TRBV6-5
clone size: .
CDR3 protein: CASSYFGQGEAFF
CDR3 DNA: TGTGCCAGCAGTTACTTCGGACAGGGTGAAGCTTTCTTT

CDR3 length: 14
D gene: .
J gene: TRBJ1-2
V gene: TRBV27
clone size: .
CDR3 protein: CASSLGGDGYGYTF
CDR3 DNA: TGTGCCAGCAGTTTAGGAGGGGATGGCTATGGCTACACCTTC

CDR3 length: 15
D gene: .
J gene: TRBJ1-1
V gene: TRBV5-6
clone size: .
CDR3 protein: CASSFGTAMNTEAFF
CDR3 DNA: TGTGCCAGCAGCTTTGGGACGGCTATGAACACTGAAGCTTTCTTT

CDR3 length: 17
D gene: .
J gene: TRBJ1-6
V gene: TRBV6-1
clone size: once
CDR3 protein: CASTQGKKSSYNSPLHF
CDR3 DNA: TGTGCCAGCACCCAGGGAAAGAAGAGCTCCTATAATTCACCCCTCCACTTT

CDR3 length: 14
D gene: .
J gene: TRBJ2-5
V gene: TRBV11-2
clone size: .
CDR3 protein: CASSPRGGAETQYF
CDR3 DNA: TGTGCCAGCAGCCCCAGGGGGGGGGCGGAGACCCAGTACTTC

CDR3 length: 13
D gene: .
J gene: TRBJ1-1
V gene: TRBV7-6
clone size: many
CDR3 protein: CASSLAPGAEAFF
CDR3 DNA: TGTGCCAGCAGCTTAGCGCCAGGGGCTGAAGCTTTCTTT

CDR3 length: 15
D gene: TRBD1
J gene: TRBJ2-5
V gene: TRBV2
clone size: few
CDR3 protein: CATLPGQGYPETQYF
CDR3 DNA: TGTGCCACCCTTCCGGGACAGGGATATCCGGAGACCCAGTACTTC

CDR3 length: 14
D gene: .
J gene: TRBJ2-7
V gene: TRBV12-3/TRBV12-4
clone size: .
CDR3 protein: CASSEDPTLDEQYF
CDR3 DNA: TGTGCCAGCAGTGAGGACCCTACCCTAGACGAGCAGTACTTC

CDR3 length: 14
D gene: TRBD2
J gene: TRBJ2-3
V gene: TRBV20-1
clone size: .
CDR3 protein: CSVTGTSFTDTQYF
CDR3 DNA: TGCAGTGTTACCGGGACTAGCTTCACCGATACGCAGTATTTT

CDR3 length: 17
D gene: .
J gene: TRBJ2-5
V gene: TRBV4-3
clone size: few
CDR3 protein: CASSQDLGIHGGETQYF
CDR3 DNA: TGCGCCAGCAGCCAAGATTTGGGGATCCATGGAGGGGAGACCCAGTACTTC

CDR3 length: 14
D gene: TRBD1
J gene: TRBJ1-1
V gene: TRBV4-1
clone size: .
CDR3 protein: CASSQWTGDHEAFF
CDR3 DNA: TGCGCCAGCAGCCAGTGGACAGGGGACCATGAAGCTTTCTTT

CDR3 length: 20
D gene: .
J gene: TRBJ2-4
V gene: TRBV10-3
clone size: .
CDR3 protein: CAISESKREASQTAKNIQYF
CDR3 DNA: TGTGCCATCAGTGAGTCGAAAAGGGAAGCTTCTCAAACAGCCAAAAACATTCAGTACTTC

CDR3 length: 15
D gene: .
J gene: TRBJ2-2
V gene: TRBV15
clone size: .
CDR3 protein: CATSDSGTQAGELFF
CDR3 DNA: TGTGCCACCAGCGACTCCGGGACACAGGCCGGGGAGCTGTTTTTT

CDR3 length: 15
D gene: TRBD1
J gene: TRBJ2-7
V gene: TRBV6-6
clone size: .
CDR3 protein: CASSPWDREFNEQYF
CDR3 DNA: TGTGCCAGCAGTCCTTGGGACAGGGAATTTAACGAGCAGTACTTC

CDR3 length: 16
D gene: .
J gene: TRBJ2-1
V gene: TRBV14
clone size: .
CDR3 protein: CASSQVYGGDYNEQFF
CDR3 DNA: TGTGCCAGCAGCCAAGTGTACGGGGGAGACTACAATGAGCAGTTCTTC

CDR3 length: 19
D gene: TRBD1
J gene: TRBJ2-4
V gene: TRBV6-2/TRBV6-3
clone size: .
CDR3 protein: CASSTTGTGVIVAKNIQYF
CDR3 DNA: TGTGCCAGCAGTACTACCGGGACAGGCGTGATTGTGGCCAAAAACATTCAGTACTTC

CDR3 length: 15
D gene: TRBD1
J gene: TRBJ2-1
V gene: TRBV6-1
clone size: once
CDR3 protein: CASSYDRAVSDEQFF
CDR3 DNA: TGTGCCAGCAGTTACGACAGGGCAGTGTCGGATGAGCAGTTCTTC

CDR3 length: 18
D gene: .
J gene: TRBJ2-2
V gene: TRBV6-1
clone size: few
CDR3 protein: CASTDLSGVKGATGELFF
CDR3 DNA: TGTGCCAGCACCGATCTGAGCGGGGTGAAGGGGGCCACCGGGGAGCTGTTTTTT

CDR3 length: 13
D gene: .
J gene: TRBJ2-5
V gene: TRBV2
clone size: .
CDR3 protein: CANSGAMEETQYF
CDR3 DNA: TGTGCCAACAGTGGGGCAATGGAGGAGACCCAGTACTTC

CDR3 length: 14
D gene: .
J gene: TRBJ1-1
V gene: TRBV7-8
clone size: .
CDR3 protein: CANSPRLGMDEAFF
CDR3 DNA: TGTGCCAACAGCCCGAGGTTAGGGATGGATGAAGCTTTCTTT

CDR3 length: 18
D gene: .
J gene: TRBJ2-4
V gene: TRBV7-9
clone size: many
CDR3 protein: CASSPPPERVRDKNIQYF
CDR3 DNA: TGTGCCAGCAGCCCTCCCCCGGAGCGGGTTCGGGACAAAAACATTCAGTACTTC

CDR3 length: 13
D gene: .
J gene: TRBJ1-1
V gene: TRBV6-5
clone size: many
CDR3 protein: CASSYSRSFEAFF
CDR3 DNA: TGTGCCAGCAGTTACTCTAGGAGTTTTGAAGCTTTCTTT

CDR3 length: 16
D gene: TRBD1
J gene: TRBJ1-2
V gene: TRBV6-2/TRBV6-3
clone size: few
CDR3 protein: CASSWSPGQGNYGYTF
CDR3 DNA: TGTGCCAGCAGTTGGTCACCGGGACAGGGGAACTATGGCTACACCTTC

CDR3 length: 15
D gene: .
J gene: TRBJ2-5
V gene: TRBV12-3/TRBV12-4
clone size: .
CDR3 protein: CASSFMAGTSETQYF
CDR3 DNA: TGTGCCAGCAGTTTTATGGCAGGGACCTCGGAGACCCAGTACTTC

CDR3 length: 16
D gene: .
J gene: TRBJ1-2
V gene: TRBV6-6
clone size: many
CDR3 protein: CASSSRGRDYNYGYTF
CDR3 DNA: TGTGCCAGCAGCTCCCGGGGTAGAGATTATAACTATGGCTACACCTTC

CDR3 length: 15
D gene: .
J gene: TRBJ1-5
V gene: TRBV7-9
clone size: .
CDR3 protein: CASSLEAGSGQPQHF
CDR3 DNA: TGTGCCAGCAGCTTAGAGGCAGGGAGCGGTCAGCCCCAGCATTTT

CDR3 length: 16
D gene: TRBD1
J gene: TRBJ1-3
V gene: TRBV7-6
clone size: many
CDR3 protein: CASSLAGTGSGNTIYF
CDR3 DNA: TGTGCCAGCAGCTTAGCGGGGACAGGCTCTGGAAACACCATATATTTT

CDR3 length: 15
D gene: TRBD1
J gene: TRBJ1-2
V gene: TRBV5-1
clone size: .
CDR3 protein: CASSFLTGGDGGYTF
CDR3 DNA: TGCGCCAGCAGCTTCTTGACAGGGGGGGACGGAGGCTACACCTTC

CDR3 length: 16
D gene: TRBD1
J gene: TRBJ2-4
V gene: TRBV12-3/TRBV12-4
clone size: many
CDR3 protein: CASSRPRVDRANIQYF
CDR3 DNA: TGTGCCAGCAGTCGTCCGAGGGTCGACAGGGCCAACATTCAGTACTTC

CDR3 length: 16
D gene: TRBD2
J gene: TRBJ2-1
V gene: TRBV24-1
clone size: .
CDR3 protein: CATSDSTSGGAYEQFF
CDR3 DNA: TGTGCCACCAGTGACTCGACTAGCGGGGGGGCTTATGAGCAGTTCTTC

CDR3 length: 14
D gene: .
J gene: TRBJ2-3
V gene: TRBV7-8
clone size: .
CDR3 protein: CASSLASDGDTQYF
CDR3 DNA: TGTGCCAGCAGCTTAGCATCAGATGGAGATACGCAGTATTTT

CDR3 length: 16
D gene: .
J gene: TRBJ2-1
V gene: TRBV10-3
clone size: many
CDR3 protein: CAISVDSTSTPNEQFF
CDR3 DNA: TGTGCCATCAGTGTGGACTCGACCTCCACCCCAAATGAGCAGTTCTTC

CDR3 length: 13
D gene: .
J gene: TRBJ2-2
V gene: TRBV7-9
clone size: .
CDR3 protein: CASSEDSSGELFF
CDR3 DNA: TGTGCCAGCAGCGAGGACAGCTCTGGGGAGCTGTTTTTT

CDR3 length: 13
D gene: .
J gene: TRBJ1-1
V gene: TRBV4-1
clone size: .
CDR3 protein: CASSRPGYTEAFF
CDR3 DNA: TGCGCCAGCAGTCGCCCTGGGTACACTGAAGCTTTCTTT

CDR3 length: 15
D gene: .
J gene: TRBJ1-5
V gene: TRBV7-9
clone size: .
CDR3 protein: CASSPSRGRGQPQHF
CDR3 DNA: TGTGCCAGCAGCCCCTCCAGGGGTCGGGGTCAGCCCCAGCATTTT

CDR3 length: 15
D gene: .
J gene: TRBJ2-2
V gene: TRBV7-9
clone size: .
CDR3 protein: CASSPVRGNTGELFF
CDR3 DNA: TGTGCCAGCAGCCCCGTCCGGGGGAACACCGGGGAGCTGTTTTTT

CDR3 length: 15
D gene: .
J gene: TRBJ1-1
V gene: TRBV7-8
clone size: .
CDR3 protein: CASSLVRGGGTKAFF
CDR3 DNA: TGCGCCAGCAGCTTAGTCCGAGGTGGCGGCACTAAAGCTTTCTTT

CDR3 length: 13
D gene: .
J gene: TRBJ1-1
V gene: TRBV6-1
clone size: .
CDR3 protein: CASSEFGAVEAFF
CDR3 DNA: TGTGCCAGCAGTGAATTCGGGGCTGTAGAAGCTTTCTTT